These T cell receptor beta chains were read from a single sample in a study of OX40 agonist ivuxolimab in advanced cancers. Repertoires were generated with immunoSEQ multiplex PCR, while TCRdb's copy carries only in-frame clones and drops some. The data show about 69,000 clones, approximately 91% seen once. The sample was CD4+ or CD8+ T cells sorted from blood, taken in a trial of the OX40 agonist ivuxolimab. These receptors came from an adult with an advanced solid tumor such as melanoma, head and neck, liver or kidney cancer. The CDR3 runs from the conserved cysteine through the conserved F or W. Fields, in order: clone size, J gene, D gene, V gene, CDR3 protein, CDR3 DNA. The D gene is left open where the match is weak. Size values are once, few and many counts, or a class for expanded clones, and some rows have none.

clone size: NA
J gene: TRBJ2-2
D gene: NA
V gene: TRBV19
CDR3 protein: CASHPHKSGTYHTGELFF
CDR3 DNA: TGTGCCAGTCATCCCCACAAATCCGGGACCTACCACACCGGGGAGCTGTTTTTT

clone size: NA
J gene: TRBJ1-1
D gene: TRBD1
V gene: TRBV19
CDR3 protein: CASSPSSGTGVTEAFF
CDR3 DNA: TGTGCCAGTAGTCCGTCCTCCGGGACAGGGGTCACTGAAGCTTTCTTT

clone size: NA
J gene: TRBJ2-2
D gene: NA
V gene: TRBV10-1
CDR3 protein: CASSGLHSTGELFF
CDR3 DNA: TGCGCCAGCAGTGGCCTCCATTCCACCGGGGAGCTGTTTTTT

clone size: NA
J gene: TRBJ1-5
D gene: TRBD1
V gene: TRBV7-2
CDR3 protein: CASSLKGANQPQHF
CDR3 DNA: TGTGCCAGCAGCTTGAAGGGGGCCAATCAGCCCCAGCATTTT

clone size: NA
J gene: TRBJ2-5
D gene: NA
V gene: TRBV5-6
CDR3 protein: CASYLQGLQETQYF
CDR3 DNA: TGTGCCAGCTATCTACAGGGACTCCAAGAGACCCAGTACTTC

clone size: NA
J gene: TRBJ2-1
D gene: NA
V gene: TRBV7-2
CDR3 protein: CASSPPGGNVLNEQFF
CDR3 DNA: TGTGCCAGCAGCCCCCCAGGGGGGAACGTGTTGAATGAGCAGTTCTTC

clone size: NA
J gene: TRBJ2-1
D gene: NA
V gene: TRBV25-1
CDR3 protein: CASSESGRDEQFF
CDR3 DNA: TGTGCCAGCAGTGAATCTGGGCGAGATGAGCAGTTCTTC

clone size: NA
J gene: TRBJ1-2
D gene: NA
V gene: TRBV29-1
CDR3 protein: CSVERPLGYGYTF
CDR3 DNA: TGCAGCGTTGAGAGACCCCTTGGGTATGGCTACACCTTC

clone size: once
J gene: TRBJ2-7
D gene: TRBD2
V gene: TRBV6-5
CDR3 protein: CAVFSGVLGEQYF
CDR3 DNA: TGTGCCGTGTTTAGCGGGGTTCTTGGGGAGCAGTACTTC

clone size: NA
J gene: TRBJ2-6
D gene: NA
V gene: TRBV5-5
CDR3 protein: CASSLGQAFSGANVLTF
CDR3 DNA: TGTGCCAGCAGCTTGGGACAGGCTTTCTCTGGGGCCAACGTCCTGACTTTC

clone size: NA
J gene: TRBJ2-3
D gene: TRBD2
V gene: TRBV5-4
CDR3 protein: CASSFRGGRAGDTQYF
CDR3 DNA: TGTGCCAGCAGCTTTCGAGGCGGGAGGGCGGGGGATACGCAGTATTTT

clone size: once
J gene: TRBJ2-1
D gene: NA
V gene: TRBV4-1
CDR3 protein: CASSQDWHEQFF
CDR3 DNA: TGCGCCAGCAGCCAAGATTGGCATGAGCAGTTCTTC

clone size: NA
J gene: TRBJ1-1
D gene: NA
V gene: TRBV5-6
CDR3 protein: CASSHRDRIFEAFF
CDR3 DNA: TGTGCCAGCAGCCACCGGGACCGAATCTTTGAAGCTTTCTTT

clone size: NA
J gene: TRBJ1-1
D gene: TRBD1
V gene: TRBV7-2
CDR3 protein: CASSYRGRDTEAFF
CDR3 DNA: TGTGCCAGCAGCTACAGGGGGCGAGACACTGAAGCTTTCTTT

clone size: NA
J gene: TRBJ2-2
D gene: NA
V gene: TRBV5-1
CDR3 protein: CASSFPGAANTGELFF
CDR3 DNA: TGCGCCAGCAGCTTTCCAGGGGCCGCGAACACCGGGGAGCTGTTTTTT

clone size: NA
J gene: TRBJ2-5
D gene: NA
V gene: TRBV4-2
CDR3 protein: CASSQEGQQETQYF
CDR3 DNA: TGTGCCAGCAGCCAAGAAGGACAGCAAGAGACCCAGTACTTC

clone size: NA
J gene: TRBJ2-5
D gene: NA
V gene: TRBV27
CDR3 protein: CASSAGRQTQYF
CDR3 DNA: TGTGCCAGCAGCGCGGGGAGGCAGACCCAGTACTTC

clone size: NA
J gene: TRBJ2-3
D gene: TRBD2
V gene: TRBV18
CDR3 protein: CASSPLGTSGAGTQYF
CDR3 DNA: TGTGCCAGCTCACCCCTCGGGACTAGCGGGGCAGGGACGCAGTATTTT

clone size: NA
J gene: TRBJ2-7
D gene: TRBD1
V gene: TRBV6-4
CDR3 protein: CASSVPGQPYEQYF
CDR3 DNA: TGTGCCAGCAGTGTCCCGGGACAGCCATACGAGCAGTACTTC

clone size: NA
J gene: TRBJ2-2
D gene: TRBD2
V gene: TRBV18
CDR3 protein: CASSPMSGANTGELFF
CDR3 DNA: TGTGCCAGCTCACCAATGAGCGGGGCGAACACCGGGGAGCTGTTTTTT

clone size: NA
J gene: TRBJ1-5
D gene: NA
V gene: TRBV27
CDR3 protein: CASRSLGDGNQPQHF
CDR3 DNA: TGTGCCAGCAGAAGTCTAGGGGATGGCAATCAGCCCCAGCATTTT

clone size: NA
J gene: TRBJ1-5
D gene: NA
V gene: TRBV7-3
CDR3 protein: CASSLTPLRDPKDSNQPQHF
CDR3 DNA: TGTGCCAGCAGCTTAACCCCGCTGCGGGACCCCAAGGATAGCAATCAGCCCCAGCATTTT

clone size: NA
J gene: TRBJ2-6
D gene: NA
V gene: TRBV5-6
CDR3 protein: CASSLGGPGANVLTF
CDR3 DNA: TGTGCCAGCAGCTTGGGAGGGCCTGGGGCCAACGTCCTGACTTTC

clone size: NA
J gene: TRBJ2-5
D gene: NA
V gene: TRBV10-2
CDR3 protein: CASSESAGETQYF
CDR3 DNA: TGCGCCAGCAGTGAGTCGGCAGGGGAGACCCAGTACTTC

clone size: NA
J gene: TRBJ2-7
D gene: NA
V gene: TRBV2
CDR3 protein: CASSLTFLQHYEQYF
CDR3 DNA: TGTGCCAGCAGTCTTACGTTTTTACAGCATTACGAGCAGTACTTC

clone size: NA
J gene: TRBJ1-2
D gene: NA
V gene: TRBV6-1
CDR3 protein: CASSTGGYGYTF
CDR3 DNA: TGTGCCAGCAGTACAGGCGGCTATGGCTACACCTTC

clone size: few
J gene: TRBJ1-1
D gene: NA
V gene: TRBV19
CDR3 protein: CASSIRDTEAFF
CDR3 DNA: TGTGCCAGTAGTATACGGGACACTGAAGCTTTCTTT

clone size: NA
J gene: TRBJ1-3
D gene: NA
V gene: TRBV9
CDR3 protein: CASSVGKGGNTIYF
CDR3 DNA: TGTGCCAGCAGCGTAGGAAAGGGGGGAAACACCATATATTTT

clone size: once
J gene: TRBJ1-1
D gene: NA
V gene: TRBV29-1
CDR3 protein: CSVDAGVNTEAFF
CDR3 DNA: TGCAGCGTTGATGCAGGGGTGAACACTGAAGCTTTCTTT

clone size: NA
J gene: TRBJ2-7
D gene: TRBD1
V gene: TRBV18
CDR3 protein: CASSPLRDRDYEQYF
CDR3 DNA: TGTGCCAGCTCACCACTTAGGGACAGGGACTACGAGCAGTACTTC

clone size: NA
J gene: TRBJ2-3
D gene: NA
V gene: TRBV15
CDR3 protein: CATGDESTDTQYF
CDR3 DNA: TGTGCCACCGGGGACGAAAGCACAGATACGCAGTATTTT

clone size: NA
J gene: TRBJ1-4
D gene: NA
V gene: TRBV29-1
CDR3 protein: CSVKQGFDEKLFF
CDR3 DNA: TGCAGCGTCAAACAGGGTTTTGATGAAAAACTGTTTTTT

clone size: NA
J gene: TRBJ2-7
D gene: TRBD1
V gene: TRBV6-1
CDR3 protein: CASSEAQGTYEQYF
CDR3 DNA: TGTGCCAGCAGTGAAGCACAGGGGACCTACGAGCAGTACTTC

clone size: NA
J gene: TRBJ1-1
D gene: NA
V gene: TRBV29-1
CDR3 protein: CSVDQGQNTEAFF
CDR3 DNA: TGCAGCGTTGACCAGGGGCAGAACACTGAAGCTTTCTTT

clone size: NA
J gene: TRBJ2-5
D gene: NA
V gene: TRBV18
CDR3 protein: CASSAGGETQYF
CDR3 DNA: TGTGCCAGCTCCGCCGGGGGTGAGACCCAGTACTTC

clone size: NA
J gene: TRBJ1-6
D gene: NA
V gene: TRBV10-3
CDR3 protein: CAISERENSPLHF
CDR3 DNA: TGTGCCATCAGTGAAAGGGAAAATTCACCCCTCCACTTT

clone size: NA
J gene: TRBJ1-1
D gene: NA
V gene: TRBV30
CDR3 protein: CAWSPSGLPSSEAFF
CDR3 DNA: TGTGCCTGGAGTCCTTCCGGACTCCCTTCTTCTGAAGCTTTCTTT

clone size: NA
J gene: TRBJ1-2
D gene: TRBD1
V gene: TRBV19
CDR3 protein: CASRRQGTDYGYTF
CDR3 DNA: TGTGCCAGTAGAAGACAGGGGACCGACTATGGCTACACCTTC

clone size: NA
J gene: TRBJ2-1
D gene: NA
V gene: TRBV7-2
CDR3 protein: CASSFPGYNEQFF
CDR3 DNA: TGTGCCAGCAGCTTCCCCGGATACAATGAGCAGTTCTTC

clone size: NA
J gene: TRBJ1-2
D gene: TRBD1
V gene: TRBV10-3
CDR3 protein: CAISAGTENYGYTF
CDR3 DNA: TGTGCCATCAGTGCTGGGACAGAGAACTATGGCTACACCTTC

clone size: NA
J gene: TRBJ1-1
D gene: TRBD1
V gene: TRBV19
CDR3 protein: CASSTYRGPEAFF
CDR3 DNA: TGTGCCAGTAGTACTTACAGGGGGCCTGAAGCTTTCTTT